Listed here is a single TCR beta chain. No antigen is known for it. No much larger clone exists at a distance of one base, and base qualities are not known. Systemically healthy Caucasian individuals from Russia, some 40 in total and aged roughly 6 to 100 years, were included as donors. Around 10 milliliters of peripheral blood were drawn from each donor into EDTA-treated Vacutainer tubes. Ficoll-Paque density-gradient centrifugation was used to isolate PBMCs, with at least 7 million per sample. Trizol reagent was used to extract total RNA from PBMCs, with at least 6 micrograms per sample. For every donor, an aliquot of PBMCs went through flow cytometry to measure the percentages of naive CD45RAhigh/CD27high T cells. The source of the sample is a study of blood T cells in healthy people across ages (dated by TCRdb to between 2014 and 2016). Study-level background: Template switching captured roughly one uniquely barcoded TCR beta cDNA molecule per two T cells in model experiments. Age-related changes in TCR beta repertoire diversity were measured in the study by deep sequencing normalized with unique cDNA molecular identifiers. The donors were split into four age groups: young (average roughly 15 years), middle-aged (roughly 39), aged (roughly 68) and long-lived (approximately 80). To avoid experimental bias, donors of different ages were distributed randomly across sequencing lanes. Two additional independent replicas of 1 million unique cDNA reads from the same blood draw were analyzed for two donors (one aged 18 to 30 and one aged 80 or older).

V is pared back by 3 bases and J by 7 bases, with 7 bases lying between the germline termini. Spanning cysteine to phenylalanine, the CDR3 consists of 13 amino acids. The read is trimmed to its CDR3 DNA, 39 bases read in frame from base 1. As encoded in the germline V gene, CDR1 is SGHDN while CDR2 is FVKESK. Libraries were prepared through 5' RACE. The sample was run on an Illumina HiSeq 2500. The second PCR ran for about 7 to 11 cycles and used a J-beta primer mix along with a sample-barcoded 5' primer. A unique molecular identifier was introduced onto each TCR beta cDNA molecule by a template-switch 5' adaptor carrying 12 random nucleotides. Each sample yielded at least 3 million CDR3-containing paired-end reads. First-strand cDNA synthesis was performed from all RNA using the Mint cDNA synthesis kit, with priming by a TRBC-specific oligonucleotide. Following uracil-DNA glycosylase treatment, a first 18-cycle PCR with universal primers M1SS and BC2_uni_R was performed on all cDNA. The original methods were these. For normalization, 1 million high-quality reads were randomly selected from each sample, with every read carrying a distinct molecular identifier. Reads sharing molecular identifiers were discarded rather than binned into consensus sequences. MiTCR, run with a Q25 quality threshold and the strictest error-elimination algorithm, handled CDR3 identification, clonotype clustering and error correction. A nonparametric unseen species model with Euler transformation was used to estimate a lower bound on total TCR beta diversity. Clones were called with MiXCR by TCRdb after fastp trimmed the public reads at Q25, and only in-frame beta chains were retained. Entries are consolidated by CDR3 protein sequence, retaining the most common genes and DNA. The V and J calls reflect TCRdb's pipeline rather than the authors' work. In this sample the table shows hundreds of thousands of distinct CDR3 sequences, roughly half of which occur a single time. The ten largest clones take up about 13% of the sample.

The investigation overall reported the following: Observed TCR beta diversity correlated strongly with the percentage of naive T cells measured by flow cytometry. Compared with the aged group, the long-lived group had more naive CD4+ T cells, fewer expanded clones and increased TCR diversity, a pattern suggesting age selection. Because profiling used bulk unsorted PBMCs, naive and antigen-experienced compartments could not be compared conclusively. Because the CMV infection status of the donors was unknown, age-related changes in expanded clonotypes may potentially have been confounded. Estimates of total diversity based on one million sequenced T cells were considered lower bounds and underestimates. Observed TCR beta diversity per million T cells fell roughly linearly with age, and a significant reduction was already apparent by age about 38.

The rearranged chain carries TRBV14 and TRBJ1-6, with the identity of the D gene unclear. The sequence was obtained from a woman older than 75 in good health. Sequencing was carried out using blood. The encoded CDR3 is CASSQSLNSPLHF. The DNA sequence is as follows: TGTGCCAGCAGCCAGTCCCTGAATTCACCCCTCCACTTT.